These 29 T cell receptor beta chains came from one sample sequenced in a study of blood T cell repertoires in COVID-19. Profiled with immunoSEQ multiplex PCR; TCRdb holds only in-frame clones, not every one. The table has 150,000 to 200,000 clones, more than 75% seen once; the top ten hold approximately 7.8%. The sample taken for sequencing was peripheral blood. The receptors stem from a woman aged 60-75 years with COVID-19, enrolled during active disease.

V and J are TRBV19 and TRBJ1-1; D gene uncertain. CDR1 LNHDA and CDR2 SQIVND come from the germline V gene (reference sequence). This CDR3 is 11 amino acids long. V was trimmed by 8 bases and J by 0 bases, leaving 4 bases between them. The CDR3 loop reads CASRLNTEAFF. In nucleotides, the CDR3 is TGTGCCAGTCGGTTGAACACTGAAGCTTTCTTT. Drawing the rest from reference TRBV19 and TRBJ1-1, the complete variable domain is DGGITQSPKYLFRKEGQNVTLSCEQNLNHDAMYWYRQDPGQGLRLIYYSQIVNDFQKGDIAEGYSVSREKKESFPLTVTSAQKNPTAFYLCASRLNTEAFFGQGTRLTVV.

This clone has only a few counts. The chain uses TRBV19 and TRBJ1-1, with 8 bases identical to TRBD1. V was pared by 3 bases and J by 6 bases, with 6 bases of the junction left unmatched. Germline V lookup: CDR1 LNHDA, CDR2 SQIVND (reference sequence). The CDR3 has 14 amino acids. The DNA for the CDR3 is TGTGCCAGTAGTATCCCTGGACAGGGCGCTGAAGCTTTCTTT. Protein: CASSIPGQGAEAFF.

The DNA of the CDR3 is TGCGCCAGCAGCTTGGCCGAAGCGCGGGGGGAGCTGTTTTTT. It yields the protein CASSLAEARGELFF. The chain joins TRBV5-1 to TRBJ2-2; D not certain. The germline V and J ends were trimmed by 0 bases and 8 bases, with 11 bases remaining between them. The CDR3 length is 14 residues. Germline assignment: CDR1 SGHRS and CDR2 YFSETQ. The full variable domain, in which reference TRBV5-1 and TRBJ2-2 provide the parts outside the CDR3, is KAGVTQTPRYLIKTRGQQVTLSCSPISGHRSVSWYQQTPGQGLQFLFEYFSETQRNKGNFPGRFSGRQFSNSRSEMNVSTLELGDSALYLCASSLAEARGELFFGEGSRLTVL.

The V call is TRBV29-1, the J call TRBJ1-2, with a tentative D call TRBD1 (5 bases). The germline V gene encodes CDR1 SQVTM and CDR2 ANQGSEA. The CDR3 loop spans 11 amino acids. Trimming removed 3 bases at V and 6 bases at J, with 8 bases between. The DNA of the CDR3 is TGCAGCGTTGACAGGGCGAATGGCTACACCTTC. Its protein product is CSVDRANGYTF.

The chain carries TRBV6-1 and TRBJ1-1, with D hard to call. V dropped 2 bases and J dropped 1 base, with 11 bases sitting between them. Germline CDR1 is MNHNS and CDR2 is SASEGT. This CDR3 is built from 15 residues. Here the CDR3 DNA reads TGTGCCAGCAGTGAATACGGTGTACCGAACACTGAAGCTTTCTTT. As protein: CASSEYGVPNTEAFF.

The rearrangement uses TRBV20-1 and TRBJ1-2; D gene unclear. The CDR3 totals 14 residues. The V end lost 3 bases, the J end lost 5 bases, and 16 bases lay between the germline ends. CDR1 DFQATT and CDR2 SNEGSKA come from the germline V gene (reference sequence). The CDR3 region has the DNA TGCAGTGCTAGTGCGGATTTGACGGGGTATGGCTACACCTTC. It specifies CSASADLTGYGYTF.

The chain couples TRBV28 to TRBJ2-7; 7 nucleotides match TRBD1. The CDR3 contains 15 residues. Germline V gene data show CDR1 as MDHEN and CDR2 as SYDVKM. Trimming took 1 base from V and 4 from J; bases not matched to a gene: 7. The CDR3 bases are TGTGCCAGCAGTTTATTGGTAGGGGGCCGGTACGAGCAGTACGTC. As protein: CASSLLVGGRYEQYV.

The gene calls are TRBV6-5 and TRBJ1-1, with D possibly TRBD1 on 5 matching bases. This CDR3 spans 16 amino acids. Trimming removed 0 bases at V and 2 bases at J, with 13 bases between. In germline, CDR1 is MNHEY, CDR2 SVGAGI. This CDR3 reads CASSYSPGGVNTEAFF. The CDR3 DNA sequence: TGTGCCAGCAGTTACTCACCGGGGGGGGTTAACACTGAAGCTTTCTTT.

The chain has TRBV27 and TRBJ1-1, with 8 positions matching TRBD1. The CDR3 consists of 17 residues. V lost 0 bases, J lost 1 base, and 7 bases stayed unmatched. CDR1 MNHEY and CDR2 SMNVEV come from the germline V gene (reference sequence). The CDR3 bases are TGTGCCAGCAGTTTATCGTCGGGACAGGTCGAGAACACTGAAGCTTTCTTT. Translated, it gives CASSLSSGQVENTEAFF.

This chain links TRBV28 with TRBJ1-2; maybe TRBD1 (5 bases). The germline CDR1 and CDR2 sequences are MDHEN and SYDVKM. Between the trimmed V and J ends, which lost 8 bases and 2 bases, there was a span of 15 bases. This CDR3 has 14 amino acids. In nucleotides, the CDR3 is TGTGCCAGCGGCCGGGGGGAACTGAACTATGGCTACACCTTC. Its protein product is CASGRGELNYGYTF.

This clone occurred once. The chain has TRBV7-2 and TRBJ2-1; D perhaps matches TRBD2 (6 bases). Between the trimmed V and J ends, which lost 4 bases and 7 bases, there was a span of 17 bases. The germline V gene encodes CDR1 SGHTA and CDR2 FQGNSA. The CDR3 length is 15 residues. The CDR3: CASSSFPGDVNEQFF. Written as DNA, the CDR3 is TGTGCCAGCAGCTCCTTCCCGGGAGACGTAAATGAGCAGTTCTTC.

CDR3 residues: CASRLRGRGTNEKLFF. CDR3 bases: TGTGCCAGCAGGTTGCGGGGTAGAGGGACTAATGAAAAACTGTTTTTT. The chain joins TRBV27 to TRBJ1-4; the D is unclear. Germline lookup yields CDR1 MNHEY and CDR2 SMNVEV (reference sequence). The CDR3 extends over 16 amino acids. The V gene lost 6 bases and the J gene lost 2 bases, with 16 bases spanning the gap. Using reference TRBV27 and TRBJ1-4 for the parts outside the CDR3, the full variable domain is EAQVTQNPRYLITVTGKKLTVTCSQNMNHEYMSWYRQDPGLGLRQIYYSMNVEVTDKGDVPEGYKVSRKEKRNFPLILESPSPNQTSLYFCASRLRGRGTNEKLFFGSGTQLSVL.

The V call is TRBV4-1, the J call TRBJ1-1, with 9 bases lining up with TRBD1. With 3 bases clipped from V and 4 bases from J, the junction kept 12 bases outside the gene matches. CDR3 length: 17 residues. Germline V gene data show CDR1 as MGHRA and CDR2 as YSYEKL. In DNA form, the CDR3 reads TGCGCCAGCAGCCAGGATTTTACCGGGACAGGGACCACTGAAGCTTTCTTT. Amino acid sequence: CASSQDFTGTGTTEAFF.

This chain joins TRBV7-2 and TRBJ2-1, with 7 nucleotides matching TRBD2. Losses at the gene ends were 1 base for V and 0 bases for J; bases not matched to a gene: 12. The CDR3 length is 19 residues. Germline lookup yields CDR1 SGHTA and CDR2 FQGNSA. The CDR3 DNA reads TGTGCCAGCAGCTTAGGATACTCTAGCGGAACAATCTCCTACAATGAGCAGTTCTTC. Protein: CASSLGYSSGTISYNEQFF. Complete variable domain (other parts from reference TRBV7-2 and TRBJ2-1): GAGVSQSPSNKVTEKGKDVELRCDPISGHTALYWYRQSLGQGLEFLIYFQGNSAPDKSGLPSDRFSAERTGGSVSTLTIQRTQQEDSAVYLCASSLGYSSGTISYNEQFFGPGTRLTVL.

The chain's CDR3 is CASSLSGGYEQYV. CDR3 nucleotide sequence: TGTGCCAGCAGTTTGAGCGGGGGCTACGAGCAGTACGTC. The chain combines TRBV28 with TRBJ2-7; 8 bases align to TRBD2. Trimming at V came to 3 bases and at J to 3 bases, leaving 1 base not matched to a gene. Germline V CDR1 and CDR2: MDHEN, SYDVKM. The CDR3 covers 13 residues.

The rearrangement links TRBV14 to TRBJ2-6; 7 nucleotides match TRBD1. Germline CDR1 and CDR2: SGHDN and FVKESK. The CDR3 totals 15 residues. V shed 4 bases and J 2 bases; nucleotides not matched to a gene: 2. The CDR3 sequence is CASSRQGAGANVLTF. CDR3 DNA sequence: TGTGCCAGCAGCCGACAGGGAGCTGGGGCCAACGTCCTGACTTTC.

The rearrangement links TRBV5-8 to TRBJ1-4, with D unresolved. Between the trimmed V and J ends, which lost 3 bases and 2 bases, there was a span of 8 bases. The CDR3 is 14 residues long. Germline V CDR1 and CDR2: SGHTS, YDEGEE. The CDR3 protein is CASSYGLTNEKLFF. In DNA form, the CDR3 reads TGTGCCAGCAGCTATGGGCTGACTAATGAAAAACTGTTTTTT.

The V gene is TRBV29-1, the J gene TRBJ2-5, with 7 positions matching TRBD1. The germline V gene encodes CDR1 SQVTM and CDR2 ANQGSEA. The CDR3 has 13 amino acids. V shed 6 bases, J shed 4 bases, and the junction held 8 bases outside the gene matches. CDR3 in amino acids: CSVVRGGRETQYF. The DNA for the CDR3 is TGCAGCGTCGTGCGAGGGGGCAGAGAGACCCAGTACTTC.

The CDR3 region is CASSGSSGLNNEQFF. In DNA, the CDR3 is TGCGCCAGCAGTGGCTCTAGCGGACTCAACAATGAGCAGTTCTTC. The V and J genes are TRBV10-1 and TRBJ2-1; 7 bases match TRBD2. The length of the CDR3 is 15 residues. Per the germline V gene, CDR1 is WNHNN and CDR2 is SYGVQD (reference sequence). V lost 4 bases and J lost 5; bases outside the gene matches: 8.

The V gene is TRBV29-1, the J gene TRBJ2-2; 12 bases line up with TRBD2. CDR3 length equals 17 residues. J was trimmed by 1 base and V by 2 bases; bases with no gene match: 5. Germline V CDR1 and CDR2: SQVTM, ANQGSEA. The CDR3 DNA reads as TGCAGCGTTGAACTAGCGGGGGGGCGTAAGAACACCGGGGAGCTGTTTTTT. Protein product: CSVELAGGRKNTGELFF.

V and J are TRBV2 and TRBJ1-1, with TRBD1 identical over 7 bases. Germline V gene lookup returns CDR1 SNHLY and CDR2 FYNNEI. Trimming took 8 bases from V and 0 from J; bases not matched to a gene: 6. The CDR3 length is 14 residues. The DNA of the CDR3 is TGTGCCAGCCCTAGACAGGGAGTGAACACTGAAGCTTTCTTT. Translation gives CASPRQGVNTEAFF.

The CDR3 nucleotides are TGCGCCAGCACCCCAGGGCCGCTCAGGGGAAGGGGCTCAGCCACAGATACGCAGTATTTT. Amino acids: CASTPGPLRGRGSATDTQYF. The chain joins TRBV4-1 to TRBJ2-3, with D perhaps TRBD1 (6 bases). CDR1 MGHRA and CDR2 YSYEKL come from the germline V gene. The V gene lost 7 bases and the J gene lost 2 bases, with 31 bases spanning the gap. This CDR3 spans 20 amino acids.

The chain carries TRBV5-1 and TRBJ2-1; 7 bases match TRBD1. Germline V gives CDR1 SGHRS, CDR2 YFSETQ. This CDR3 spans 14 amino acids. Unmatched junction bases numbered 8, after V lost 4 bases and J lost 7 bases. CDR3 bases: TGCGCCAGCAGCCCCCCCTCACAGGGGAATGAGCAGTTCTTC. Amino acid sequence: CASSPPSQGNEQFF.

Only a few counts were recorded for this clone. The chain links TRBV4-1 to TRBJ1-2; D gene ambiguous. The CDR3 extends over 15 amino acids. The V gene lost 3 bases and the J gene lost 4 bases, with 15 bases spanning the gap. Germline lookup yields CDR1 MGHRA and CDR2 YSYEKL. CDR3 in amino acids: CASSQAARVGYGYTF. CDR3 sequence (DNA): TGCGCCAGCAGCCAGGCCGCTCGGGTTGGCTATGGCTACACCTTC.

The genes are TRBV7-9 and TRBJ2-1; TRBD2 agrees at 12 bases. Germline-derived CDR1 and CDR2 are SEHNR and FQNEAQ (reference sequence). V lost 10 bases, J lost 5 bases, and 6 bases stayed unmatched. The CDR3 has 14 residues. In DNA, the CDR3 is TGTGCCACCCCGACTAGCGGGAGTCACAATGAGCAGTTCTTC. Protein product: CATPTSGSHNEQFF.

The chain links TRBV28 to TRBJ1-2; possibly TRBD1 for D (5 bases). Per germline, CDR1 MDHEN and CDR2 SYDVKM. Trimming pared 3 bases from V and 4 bases from J, leaving 12 bases between. This CDR3 comprises 14 residues. The CDR3 DNA reads TGTGCCAGCAGTTTTATCCTCCAGGGCTATGGCTACACCTTC. It is translated as CASSFILQGYGYTF.

The V gene is TRBV6-6, the J gene TRBJ2-5, with 9 bases identical to TRBD1. This CDR3 has 12 residues. V dropped 6 bases and J dropped 4; count of bases not matched to a gene: 0. Germline V gives CDR1 MNHNY, CDR2 SVGAGI (reference sequence). The CDR3 reads CASRQGAETQYF. The DNA for the CDR3 is TGTGCCAGCAGACAGGGGGCAGAGACCCAGTACTTC.

V gene TRBV10-2 combines with J gene TRBJ1-5; TRBD1 aligns across 7 bases. Germline V CDR1 and CDR2: WSHSY, SAAADI. The CDR3 contains 13 residues. The V segment lost 7 bases and the J segment 3 bases; nucleotides outside the gene matches: 3. The CDR3 spells CASTDRYNQPQHF. Written as DNA, the CDR3 is TGCGCCAGCACGGACAGGTACAATCAGCCCCAGCATTTT.

The gene calls are TRBV2 and TRBJ1-2, with 8 bases matching TRBD1. The CDR3 sequence is 14 residues long. With 6 bases clipped from V and 0 bases from J, the junction kept 3 bases outside the gene matches. From germline, CDR1 is SNHLY and CDR2 FYNNEI. As DNA, the CDR3 is TGTGCCAGCAGCGACAGGGGAACTAACTATGGCTACACCTTC. Its protein is CASSDRGTNYGYTF.